One and the same sample provided the 27 T cell receptor beta chains below, sequenced in a study of healthy donors' naive CD4 and CD8 T cells. Starting from around 470 ng of total RNA, TCR libraries were made with linear amplification. TCRdb reprocessed the reads with MiXCR, giving one entry per CDR3 protein. The table records approximately 180,000 distinct CDR3 sequences, 74% of them present only once. Sequencing was performed on naive CD4+ and CD8+ T cells sorted from blood, pooled from several donors. The receptors come from a pool of human donors in good health; the sample pools cells from several healthy donors.

Concerning this clonotype itself: One end of the junction does not line up with germline, which may come from a read error. The chain links TRBV4-3 to TRBJ2-7, with 7 bases identical to TRBD1. Germline CDR1 reads LGHNA; CDR2 reads YSLEER. The CDR3 runs 15 residues. CDR3 nucleotides: TGTGCCAGCAGCCACACCGAGACAGGGTTGTCCGAGCAGTACTTC. Translated: CASSHTETGLSEQYF.

The chain uses TRBV18 and TRBJ2-7, with D perhaps matching TRBD2 (6 bases). V was clipped by 4 bases and J by 0 bases, with 13 bases between them. This CDR3 spans 15 amino acids. Germline values: CDR1 KGHSH, CDR2 LQKENI. CDR3 loop: CASSRLLADSYEQYF. For the CDR3, the DNA is TGTGCCAGCTCACGCCTCTTAGCGGACTCCTACGAGCAGTACTTC.

The V and J genes are TRBV5-6 and TRBJ2-5, with 13 bases fitting TRBD2. J lost 4 bases, V lost 4 bases, and 4 bases had no gene match. The germline V gene has CDR1 SGHDT and CDR2 YYEEEE. The CDR3 totals 15 residues. The CDR3 DNA follows: TGTGCCAGCAGCGGGAGACTAGCGGGAGGAGAGACCCAGTACTTC. Translation: CASSGRLAGGETQYF.

This sequence joins TRBV19 and TRBJ1-5, with 7 bases matching TRBD1. This CDR3 is built from 18 residues. V trimming: 6 bases; J trimming: 0 bases; junction bases outside the gene matches: 14. Germline CDR1 LNHDA, CDR2 SQIVND (reference sequence). The CDR3 bases are TGTGCCAGTAGCGACCCCGCCGAGGGGGCGATTAGCAATCAGCCCCAGCATTTT. Translating gives CASSDPAEGAISNQPQHF. The full variable domain, rest sourced from reference TRBV19 and TRBJ1-5, is DGGITQSPKYLFRKEGQNVTLSCEQNLNHDAMYWYRQDPGQGLRLIYYSQIVNDFQKGDIAEGYSVSREKKESFPLTVTSAQKNPTAFYLCASSDPAEGAISNQPQHFGDGTRLSIL.

The rearrangement uses TRBV28 and TRBJ1-1; D is possibly TRBD1 (5 bases). The CDR3 loop spans 14 amino acids. The germline V gene encodes CDR1 MDHEN and CDR2 SYDVKM. Trimming stripped 8 bases from V and 3 bases from J, with 16 bases between. The CDR3 bases are TGTGCCAGCGGGCCCCCCGGGGCACACACTGAAGCTTTCTTT. Protein sequence: CASGPPGAHTEAFF.

There are a few counts of this clonotype. The V call is TRBV6-5, the J call TRBJ1-1; D is unclear. CDR3 length: 15 residues. V gave up 0 bases and J gave up 0 bases, with 8 bases separating them. CDR1 is MNHEY and CDR2 is SVGAGI in the germline V gene. CDR3 nucleotide sequence: TGTGCCAGCAGTTACTCGAGACGGGTGAACACTGAAGCTTTCTTT. It encodes CASSYSRRVNTEAFF.

V usage is TRBV5-5 and J usage is TRBJ2-7; weak D call: TRBD1 (6 bases). The CDR3 loop spans 15 amino acids. Germline V gene sequence: CDR1 SGHKS, CDR2 YYEKEE (reference sequence). The V and J ends lost 5 bases and 2 bases respectively, with 17 bases between them. The CDR3 sequence is CASRPTGSSPYEQYF. The CDR3 nucleotides read TGTGCCAGCAGGCCGACAGGATCATCACCCTACGAGCAGTACTTC.

V usage is TRBV20-1 and J usage is TRBJ2-7, with 7 nucleotides matching TRBD1. CDR1 and CDR2 (germline): DFQATT, SNEGSKA (reference sequence). V was pared by 4 bases and J by 2 bases, with 5 bases of the junction left unmatched. This CDR3 is built from 13 residues. Here the CDR3 reads CSANSGQTYEQYF. Here the CDR3 DNA reads TGCAGTGCTAACTCGGGACAGACCTACGAGCAGTACTTC.

This chain joins TRBV6-5 and TRBJ2-7; TRBD2 aligns across 7 bases. CDR1 and CDR2 (germline): MNHEY, SVGAGI. This CDR3 is built from 15 residues. Germline trimming cut 4 bases from V and 3 bases from J; bases unmatched to any gene: 9. In DNA, the CDR3 is TGTGCCAGCAGTTCCTTTGGCGGGAGTAGCTACGAGCAGTACTTC. As protein: CASSSFGGSSYEQYF.

The V and J genes are TRBV6-5 and TRBJ1-2; D gene uncertain. The germline CDR1 and CDR2 sequences are MNHEY and SVGAGI. The CDR3 is made up of 15 amino acids. Trimming cost V 2 bases and J 3 bases, with 13 bases left between them. The CDR3 is CASSYRPRRDYGYTF. The DNA of the CDR3 is TGTGCCAGCAGTTACAGGCCCCGACGGGACTATGGCTACACCTTC.

The CDR3 loop reads CASTRGAPQTYEQYF. DNA of the CDR3: TGTGCCAGCACCCGAGGGGCGCCGCAGACCTACGAGCAGTACTTC. The V call is TRBV6-1, the J call TRBJ2-7, with D tentatively TRBD1 or TRBD2 (5 bases each). The V end lost 7 bases, the J end lost 2 bases, and 18 bases lay between the germline ends. The CDR3 contains 15 residues. The germline V gene encodes CDR1 MNHNS and CDR2 SASEGT.

The chain employs TRBV27 and TRBJ2-1; 11 bases align to TRBD2. CDR3 size: 15 residues. Germline V gives CDR1 MNHEY, CDR2 SMNVEV (reference sequence). V trimming: 6 bases; J trimming: 3 bases; junction bases outside the gene matches: 4. The CDR3 is CASSTSGGGYNEQFF. CDR3 coding DNA: TGTGCCAGCAGCACTAGCGGGGGAGGCTACAATGAGCAGTTCTTC.

The CDR3 here is CATSPEGVAGDTYNEQFF. CDR3 nucleotides: TGTGCCACCAGCCCTGAGGGGGTAGCGGGAGACACCTACAATGAGCAGTTCTTC. The rearrangement links TRBV15 to TRBJ2-1; TRBD2 matches 9 bases. Germline lookup yields CDR1 LNHNV and CDR2 YYDKDF (reference sequence). The CDR3 covers 18 residues. The ends lost 5 bases at V and 2 bases at J; junction bases unmatched: 13.

The V and J genes are TRBV5-5 and TRBJ2-3; 10 bases map to TRBD2. This CDR3 has 16 amino acids. CDR1 is SGHKS, CDR2 YYEKEE, per germline (reference sequence). J lost 2 bases, V lost 5 bases, and 8 bases had no gene match. The CDR3 nucleotides read TGTGCCAGCAGATATCGGACTAGCGGAGACACAGATACGCAGTATTTT. It codes for CASRYRTSGDTDTQYF.

V usage is TRBV11-3 and J usage is TRBJ1-1; no clear D. Germline lookup yields CDR1 SGHNT and CDR2 YENEEA. V lost 6 bases and J lost 3, with 11 bases in between. The CDR3 has 13 residues. CDR3 region: CASSPSSDTEAFF. CDR3 in DNA: TGTGCCAGCAGTCCCTCTTCGGACACTGAAGCTTTCTTT.

The chain recombines TRBV19 with TRBJ1-1; D ambiguous. CDR1 is LNHDA, CDR2 SQIVND, per germline (reference sequence). The CDR3 covers 15 residues. Deletions cut 1 base from V and 0 bases from J, with 9 bases between. The CDR3 region has the DNA TGTGCCAGTAGTATAGTTGGGGTGATGAACACTGAAGCTTTCTTT. It is translated as CASSIVGVMNTEAFF.

The rearrangement uses TRBV29-1 and TRBJ2-6; D is undetermined. V lost 6 bases, J lost 0 bases, and 9 bases lay in between. Germline CDR1 and CDR2: SQVTM and ANQGSEA. The CDR3 is 14 residues long. CDR3 nucleotide sequence: TGCAGCGTCCTCGGATTCTCTGGGGCCAACGTCCTGACTTTC. It is translated as CSVLGFSGANVLTF.

The chain uses TRBV6-2 or TRBV6-3 and TRBJ2-1; TRBD2 matches at 10 bases. The CDR3 is 14 amino acids. Germline CDR1 is MNHEY and CDR2 is SVGEGT. V shed 5 bases, J shed 9 bases, and the junction held 7 bases outside the gene matches. CDR3 protein: CASSPSGSSPEQFF. The CDR3 DNA follows: TGTGCCAGCAGTCCTAGCGGGAGCTCCCCTGAGCAGTTCTTC.

The rearrangement links TRBV6-5 to TRBJ2-7, with 8 positions matching TRBD2. Germline V gene lookup returns CDR1 MNHEY and CDR2 SVGAGI. The CDR3 length is 15 residues. The junction had 10 bases not matched to a gene; V was cut back by 5 bases and J by 4 bases. The CDR3 DNA follows: TGTGCCAGCAGTCCCTCACTACTAGCGGCTTACGAGCAGTACGTC. Its translation: CASSPSLLAAYEQYV.

This sequence joins TRBV7-9 and TRBJ2-7; D gene uncertain. The germline gives CDR1 SEHNR, CDR2 FQNEAQ (reference sequence). This CDR3 spans 14 amino acids. Trimming stripped 5 bases from V and 3 bases from J, with 14 bases between. CDR3 bases: TGTGCCAGCAGCCCGAGCACAGAGTACTACGAGCAGTACTTC. Protein: CASSPSTEYYEQYF.

The V gene is TRBV7-9, the J gene TRBJ1-2, with D perhaps matching TRBD1 (6 bases). The germline V and J ends were trimmed by 5 bases and 6 bases, with 10 bases remaining between them. In germline, CDR1 is SEHNR, CDR2 FQNEAQ (reference sequence). The CDR3 contains 12 residues. The CDR3, as DNA: TGTGCCAGCAGCCAGGGGCTTCATGGCTACACCTTC. It encodes CASSQGLHGYTF.

This clonotype is a singleton in its sample. This sequence joins TRBV30 and TRBJ2-7, with 12 bases that match TRBD2. The germline V gene encodes CDR1 GTSNPN and CDR2 SVGIG (reference sequence). This CDR3 contains 19 residues. Trimming took 2 bases from V and 3 from J; bases not matched to a gene: 17. CDR3 DNA sequence: TGTGCCTGGAGTTTAGGACTAGCGGGAATTTCGGGGGGATTCTACGAGCAGTACGTC. It codes for CAWSLGLAGISGGFYEQYV.

The gene calls are TRBV6-5 and TRBJ2-7; possible D gene TRBD1, 5 bases. The length of the CDR3 is 14 residues. Germline V lookup: CDR1 MNHEY, CDR2 SVGAGI. Deletions cut 5 bases from V and 4 bases from J, with 15 bases between. The CDR3 region has the DNA TGTGCCAGCAGTCTCTCATTAACAGGATACGAGCAGTACTTC. It specifies CASSLSLTGYEQYF.

This clonotype came up a few times. This chain joins TRBV29-1 and TRBJ2-3, with D tentatively TRBD2 (5 bases). The CDR3 has 13 residues. Looked up from germline, CDR1 is SQVTM and CDR2 is ANQGSEA. The germline V and J ends were trimmed by 6 bases and 2 bases, with 12 bases remaining between them. The CDR3 sequence is CSVLRGATDTQYF. Written as DNA, the CDR3 is TGCAGCGTCCTCCGGGGAGCCACAGATACGCAGTATTTT.

This clonotype was detected only a few times. The chain carries TRBV6-6 and TRBJ2-4; D gene uncertain. CDR1 is MNHNY, CDR2 SVGAGI, per germline (reference sequence). The CDR3 totals 13 residues. Between the trimmed V and J ends, which lost 11 bases and 9 bases, there was a span of 20 bases. The CDR3 nucleotides read TGTGCCCGCCCGTTCGGCTCCGACGGCATTCAGTACTTC. Amino acid sequence: CARPFGSDGIQYF.

The rearrangement uses TRBV11-2 and TRBJ2-1; D gene unclear. Germline CDR1 and CDR2: SGHAT and FQNNGV. The CDR3 is made up of 14 amino acids. Deletions cut 7 bases from V and 8 bases from J, with 18 bases between. The CDR3 sequence: CASNPDKGRDEQFF. The CDR3 DNA is TGTGCCAGCAACCCCGACAAGGGCCGGGATGAGCAGTTCTTC. The entire variable domain, with the rest obtained from reference TRBV11-2 and TRBJ2-1, is as follows: EAGVAQSPRYKIIEKRQSVAFWCNPISGHATLYWYQQILGQGPKLLIQFQNNGVVDDSQLPKDRFSAERLKGVDSTLKIQPAKLEDSAVYLCASNPDKGRDEQFFGPGTRLTVL.

This clonotype was counted between two and nine times. The CDR3 nucleotides read TGTGCCAGCAGTTCCAGGACAGGGGGATCGAACACTGAAGCTTTCTTT. Amino acid sequence: CASSSRTGGSNTEAFF. The chain recombines TRBV27 with TRBJ1-1; 10 positions match TRBD1. CDR1 and CDR2 (germline): MNHEY, SMNVEV (reference sequence). This CDR3 comprises 16 residues. The V and J ends lost 4 bases and 1 base, in that order; junction bases with no gene match: 6.